Presented here are 13 T cell receptor beta chains from one specimen sequenced in a study of blood T cell repertoires in COVID-19. Sequenced by immunoSEQ multiplex PCR; TCRdb stores in-frame clones only, minus some. The repertoire holds about 110,000 clones, about 79% seen once, with 6.2% in the top ten. Source material: peripheral blood. The source of these receptors is a man older than 75 with COVID-19, enrolled during active disease.

This clone was recorded only once. The chain carries TRBV7-6 and TRBJ2-1; D possibly corresponds to TRBD2 (5 bases). Germline lookup yields CDR1 SGHVS and CDR2 FNYEAQ. Between the trimmed V and J ends, which lost 2 bases and 4 bases, there was a span of 6 bases. The CDR3 has 13 amino acids. The CDR3 sequence is CASSLSGYNEQFF. The CDR3 bases are TGTGCCAGCAGCTTATCGGGGTACAATGAGCAGTTCTTC.

The V and J genes are TRBV3-1 (or the pseudogene TRBV3-2) and TRBJ2-7; tentatively, D is TRBD2 (5 bases). The germline V gene encodes CDR1 LGHDT and CDR2 YNNKEL (reference sequence). The CDR3 has 16 residues. The V gene lost 0 bases and the J gene lost 4 bases, with 16 bases spanning the gap. The CDR3 loop reads CASSQEMTYEGYEQYF. The CDR3 DNA follows: TGTGCCAGCAGCCAAGAAATGACTTACGAGGGTTACGAGCAGTACTTC.

The rearrangement links TRBV6-6 to TRBJ2-1; TRBD1 agrees at 10 bases. Germline V lookup: CDR1 MNHNY, CDR2 SVGAGI (reference sequence). V shed 0 bases and J 7 bases; nucleotides not matched to a gene: 6. CDR3 size: 16 residues. In nucleotides, the CDR3 is TGTGCCAGCAGTTACTCGACAGGGGGCGCAAAGAATGAGCAGTTCTTC. Translated, it gives CASSYSTGGAKNEQFF.

The chain combines TRBV12-3 or TRBV12-4 with TRBJ1-1, with 8 nucleotides matching TRBD1. With V trimmed by 6 bases and J by 5 bases, 5 bases remained unmatched. The CDR3 covers 13 residues. The CDR3 loop is CASREQGGTEAFF. The DNA for the CDR3 is TGTGCCAGCAGGGAACAGGGGGGTACTGAAGCTTTCTTT.

The chain employs TRBV27 and TRBJ2-1, with a weak D call TRBD1 (6 bases). V lost 5 bases, J lost 0 bases, and 17 bases lay in between. Per germline, CDR1 MNHEY and CDR2 SMNVEV (reference sequence). The CDR3 runs to 17 residues. CDR3 residues: CASSLRSGASSYNEQFF. The CDR3 coding sequence is TGTGCCAGCAGTCTACGATCAGGGGCCAGCTCCTACAATGAGCAGTTCTTC.

The V and J genes are TRBV28 and TRBJ2-3, with a possible D match to TRBD1 (5 bases). Trimming stripped 4 bases from V and 3 bases from J, with 11 bases between. Germline CDR1 reads MDHEN; CDR2 reads SYDVKM. CDR3 size: 14 residues. Here the CDR3 reads CASSSAGWTDTQYF. The DNA for the CDR3 is TGTGCCAGCAGTTCGGCAGGGTGGACAGATACGCAGTATTTT.

The rearrangement uses TRBV3-1 (or the pseudogene TRBV3-2) and TRBJ2-5; 7 nucleotides line up with TRBD2. V was pared by 0 bases and J by 1 base, with 11 bases of the junction left unmatched. CDR1 LGHDT and CDR2 YNNKEL come from the germline V gene (reference sequence). The CDR3 is made up of 18 amino acids. CDR3 bases: TGTGCCAGCAGCCAAGATCTTTCAGTGGGGGGGGTCCAAGAGACCCAGTACTTC. Protein product: CASSQDLSVGGVQETQYF.

The chain links TRBV2 to TRBJ1-1; the match to TRBD1 covers 7 bases. CDR1 and CDR2 (germline): SNHLY, FYNNEI. V was pared by 7 bases and J by 6 bases, with 8 bases of the junction left unmatched. The CDR3 length is 13 residues. The CDR3 DNA is TGTGCCAGCACCAAAGACAGGGCCCCTGAAGCTTTCTTT. It specifies CASTKDRAPEAFF.

This chain links TRBV6-5 with TRBJ1-6, with 9 bases matching TRBD1. The CDR3 consists of 14 residues. CDR1 and CDR2 (germline): MNHEY, SVGAGI. V lost 2 bases to trimming and J lost 10 bases; unmatched junction nucleotides: 3. The CDR3 loop is CASSYRTGESPLHF. As DNA, the CDR3 is TGTGCCAGCAGTTACAGGACAGGGGAATCACCCCTCCACTTT.

V usage is TRBV28 and J usage is TRBJ2-1; 11 bases map to TRBD2. CDR1 and CDR2 from the germline V gene are MDHEN and SYDVKM. This CDR3 is 16 amino acids long. The junction had 10 bases not matched to a gene; V was cut back by 3 bases and J by 9 bases. In nucleotides, the CDR3 is TGTGCCAGCAGTTTGGGAGGGCTAGCGGGAGGAGGTGAGCAGTTCTTC. This encodes CASSLGGLAGGGEQFF. The whole variable domain, filled in from reference TRBV28 and TRBJ2-1, reads DVKVTQSSRYLVKRTGEKVFLECVQDMDHENMFWYRQDPGLGLRLIYFSYDVKMKEKGDIPEGYSVSREKKERFSLILESASTNQTSMYLCASSLGGLAGGGEQFFGPGTRLTVL.

As to this clone: The junction shows a germline mismatch at one end, possibly a read error. This chain links TRBV2 with TRBJ1-6, with 9 bases aligning to TRBD1. The germline V gene has CDR1 SNHLY and CDR2 FYNNEI. There are 17 residues in the CDR3. DNA of the CDR3: TGTGCCAGCAGCGATTCGGACAGGGGCTCCGATAATTCACCCCTCCACTTT. The encoded protein is CASSDSDRGSDNSPLHF.

The V gene is TRBV15, the J gene TRBJ2-2; D is unresolved. The CDR3 is 11 amino acids. CDR1 and CDR2 (germline): LNHNV, YYDKDF (reference sequence). Trimming took off 3 bases at V and 7 bases at J, with 3 bases between the two ends. The chain's CDR3 is CATSRRGELFF. The CDR3 DNA is TGTGCCACCAGCAGGCGCGGGGAGCTGTTTTTT.

The genes are TRBV19 and TRBJ2-3, with TRBD2 matching 11 bases. This CDR3 is 16 amino acids long. With V trimmed by 6 bases and J by 8 bases, 13 bases remained unmatched. Germline values: CDR1 LNHDA, CDR2 SQIVND (reference sequence). The CDR3 sequence is CASSPTSGTPGGTQYF. CDR3 in DNA: TGTGCCAGTAGCCCGACTAGCGGGACCCCAGGGGGTACGCAGTATTTT.